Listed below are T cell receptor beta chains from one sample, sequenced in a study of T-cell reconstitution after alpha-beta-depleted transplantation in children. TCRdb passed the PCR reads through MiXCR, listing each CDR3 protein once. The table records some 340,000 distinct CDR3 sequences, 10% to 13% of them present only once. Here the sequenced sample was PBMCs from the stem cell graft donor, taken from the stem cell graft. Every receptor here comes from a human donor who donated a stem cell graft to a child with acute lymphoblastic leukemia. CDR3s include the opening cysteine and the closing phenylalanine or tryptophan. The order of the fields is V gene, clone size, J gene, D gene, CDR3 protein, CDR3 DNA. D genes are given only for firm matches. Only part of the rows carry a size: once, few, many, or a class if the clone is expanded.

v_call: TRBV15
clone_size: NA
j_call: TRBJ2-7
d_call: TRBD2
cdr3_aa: CATSRLHTSGRTPEQYF
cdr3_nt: TGTGCCACCAGCAGACTACATACTAGCGGGAGAACCCCCGAGCAGTACTTC

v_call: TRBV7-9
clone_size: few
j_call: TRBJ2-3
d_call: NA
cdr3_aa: CASSSEADTQYF
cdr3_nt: TGTGCCAGCAGCTCCGAGGCAGATACGCAGTATTTT

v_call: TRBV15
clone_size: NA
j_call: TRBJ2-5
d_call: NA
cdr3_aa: CATSRERTIHQETQYF
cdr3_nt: TGTGCCACCAGCAGAGAAAGGACAATTCACCAAGAGACCCAGTACTTC

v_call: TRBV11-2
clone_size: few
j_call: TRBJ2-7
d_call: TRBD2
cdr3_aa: CASSLGLAGRLLSYEQYF
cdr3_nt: TGTGCCAGCAGCTTAGGACTAGCGGGGCGACTCCTCTCCTACGAGCAGTACTTC

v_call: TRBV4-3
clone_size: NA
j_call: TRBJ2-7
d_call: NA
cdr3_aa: CASSQGWRGSYEQYF
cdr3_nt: TGCGCCAGCAGCCAAGGGTGGCGGGGCTCCTACGAGCAGTACTTC

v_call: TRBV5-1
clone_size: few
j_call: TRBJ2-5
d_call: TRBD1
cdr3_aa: CASSLQGGLETQYF
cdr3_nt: TGCGCCAGCAGCTTACAGGGGGGATTAGAGACCCAGTACTTC

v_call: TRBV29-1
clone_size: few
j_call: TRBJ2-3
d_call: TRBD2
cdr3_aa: CSVEGGMGTDTQYF
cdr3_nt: TGCAGCGTTGAGGGAGGGATGGGCACAGATACGCAGTATTTT

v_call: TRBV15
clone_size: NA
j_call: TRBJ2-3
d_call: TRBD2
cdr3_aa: CATSRDLAEPDTQYF
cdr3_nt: TGTGCCACCAGCAGAGATCTAGCGGAGCCAGATACGCAGTATTTT

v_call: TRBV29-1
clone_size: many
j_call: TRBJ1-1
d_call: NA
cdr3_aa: CSVEDWGQAEAFF
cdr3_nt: TGCAGCGTTGAAGATTGGGGGCAGGCTGAAGCTTTCTTT

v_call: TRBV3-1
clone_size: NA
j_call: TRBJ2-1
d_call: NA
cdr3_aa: CASSHIIRNEQFF
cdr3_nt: TGTGCCAGCAGCCACATTATACGGAATGAGCAGTTCTTC

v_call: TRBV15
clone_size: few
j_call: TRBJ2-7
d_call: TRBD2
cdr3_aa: CATSRSGLADEQYF
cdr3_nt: TGTGCCACCAGCAGATCGGGACTAGCGGACGAGCAGTACTTC

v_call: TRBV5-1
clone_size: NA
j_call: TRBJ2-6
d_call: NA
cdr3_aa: CASSLATAGSGANGLTF
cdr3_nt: TGCGCCAGCAGCTTGGCTACGGCAGGCTCTGGGGCCAACGGCCTGACTTTC

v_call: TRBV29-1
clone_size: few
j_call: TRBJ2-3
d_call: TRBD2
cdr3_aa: CSAEERETDTQYF
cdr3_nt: TGCAGCGCCGAAGAGCGGGAGACAGATACGCAGTATTTT

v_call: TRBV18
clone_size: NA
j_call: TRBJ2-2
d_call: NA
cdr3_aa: CASSPQIPGSTGELFF
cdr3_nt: TGTGCCAGCTCACCTCAGATACCGGGGAGCACCGGGGAGCTGTTTTTT

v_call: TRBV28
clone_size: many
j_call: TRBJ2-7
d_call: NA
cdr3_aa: CASTPGGSSYEQYF
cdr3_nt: TGTGCCAGCACCCCCGGGGGAAGCTCCTACGAGCAGTACTTC

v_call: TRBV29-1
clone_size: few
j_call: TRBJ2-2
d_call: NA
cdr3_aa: CSVVEENTGELFF
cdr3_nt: TGCAGCGTTGTTGAGGAGAACACCGGGGAGCTGTTTTTT

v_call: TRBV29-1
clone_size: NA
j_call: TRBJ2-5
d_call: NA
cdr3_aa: CSVDPDVWRSYQETQYF
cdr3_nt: TGCAGCGTTGATCCAGATGTTTGGCGGTCGTACCAAGAGACCCAGTACTTC

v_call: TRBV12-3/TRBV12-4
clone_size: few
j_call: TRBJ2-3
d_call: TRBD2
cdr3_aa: CASTEDRTSGNKQYF
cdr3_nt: TGTGCCAGCACCGAGGACAGGACTAGCGGGAACAAACAGTATTTT

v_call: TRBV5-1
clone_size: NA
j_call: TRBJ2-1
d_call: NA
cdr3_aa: CASSYPLNGPSYNEQFF
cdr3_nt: TGCGCCAGCAGCTACCCTTTGAACGGTCCCTCCTACAATGAGCAGTTCTTC

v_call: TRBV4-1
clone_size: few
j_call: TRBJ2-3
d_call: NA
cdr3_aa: CASSQDPRGGTDTQYF
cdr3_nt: TGCGCCAGCAGCCAAGATCCGAGGGGGGGGACAGATACGCAGTATTTT

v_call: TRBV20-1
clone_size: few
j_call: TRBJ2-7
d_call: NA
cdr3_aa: CSATNYEQYF
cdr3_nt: TGCAGTGCCACAAACTACGAGCAGTACTTC

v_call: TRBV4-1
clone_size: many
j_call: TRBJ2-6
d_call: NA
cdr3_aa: CASSQGRKGPSGVNVLTF
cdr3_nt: TGCGCCAGCAGCCAGGGACGTAAGGGACCCTCTGGGGTCAACGTCCTGACTTTC

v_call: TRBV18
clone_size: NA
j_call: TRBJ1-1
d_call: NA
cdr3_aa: CASSVARDTEAFF
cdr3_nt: TGTGCCAGCTCAGTGGCGAGGGACACTGAAGCTTTCTTT

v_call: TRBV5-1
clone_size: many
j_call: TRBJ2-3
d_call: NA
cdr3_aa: CASSLTARSTDTQYF
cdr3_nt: TGCGCCAGCAGCTTGACAGCCCGCAGCACAGATACGCAGTATTTT

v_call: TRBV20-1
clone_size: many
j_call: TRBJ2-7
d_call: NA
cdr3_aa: CSARDPGSSYEQYF
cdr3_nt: TGCAGTGCTAGAGACCCGGGGAGCTCCTACGAGCAGTACTTC

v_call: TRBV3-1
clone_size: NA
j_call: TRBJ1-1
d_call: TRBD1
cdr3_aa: CASSLHRGEAFF
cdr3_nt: TGTGCCAGCAGCCTCCACAGGGGTGAAGCTTTCTTT

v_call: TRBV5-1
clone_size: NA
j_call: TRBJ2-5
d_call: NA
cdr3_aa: CASSPTSRLGETQYF
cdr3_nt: TGCGCCAGCAGCCCGACGTCCCGTTTGGGGGAGACCCAGTACTTC

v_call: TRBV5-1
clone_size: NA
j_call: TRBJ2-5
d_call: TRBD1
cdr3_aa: CASSGGQGSQETQYF
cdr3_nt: TGCGCCAGCAGCGGGGGACAGGGGAGCCAAGAGACCCAGTACTTC

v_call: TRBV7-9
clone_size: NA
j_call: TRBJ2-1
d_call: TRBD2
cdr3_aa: CASSLSSGGLEFF
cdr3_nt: TGTGCCAGCAGCTTATCCAGCGGGGGGTTGGAGTTCTTC

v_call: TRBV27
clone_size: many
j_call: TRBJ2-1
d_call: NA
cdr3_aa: CASSLRSPSYYNEQFF
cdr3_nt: TGTGCCAGCAGTTTGAGAAGCCCTAGTTATTACAATGAGCAGTTCTTC

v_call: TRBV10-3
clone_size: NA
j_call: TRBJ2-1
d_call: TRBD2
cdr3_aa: CAISGTSRGSYNEQFF
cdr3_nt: TGTGCCATCAGTGGGACTAGCAGAGGCTCCTACAATGAGCAGTTCTTC

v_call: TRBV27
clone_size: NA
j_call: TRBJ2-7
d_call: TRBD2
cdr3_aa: CASSTSGSGYEQYF
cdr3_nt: TGTGCCAGCAGTACTAGCGGGAGTGGGTACGAGCAGTACTTC

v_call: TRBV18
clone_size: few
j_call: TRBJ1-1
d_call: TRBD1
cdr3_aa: CASSPLFFGTANTEAFF
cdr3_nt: TGTGCCAGCTCACCACTTTTTTTCGGGACAGCGAACACTGAAGCTTTCTTT

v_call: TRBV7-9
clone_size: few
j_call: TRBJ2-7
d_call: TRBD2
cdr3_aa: CASSSPPGSGISYEQYF
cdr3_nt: TGTGCCAGCAGCTCCCCGCCCGGTAGCGGGATATCCTACGAGCAGTACTTC

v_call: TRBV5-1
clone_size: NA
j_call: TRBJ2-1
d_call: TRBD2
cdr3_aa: CASSWREWGYNEQFF
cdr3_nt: TGCGCCAGCAGCTGGCGGGAGTGGGGCTACAATGAGCAGTTCTTC

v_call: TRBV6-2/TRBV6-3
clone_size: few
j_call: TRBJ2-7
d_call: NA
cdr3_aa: CASRDRTSYEQYF
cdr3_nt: TGTGCCAGCAGGGACAGAACATCCTACGAGCAGTACTTC

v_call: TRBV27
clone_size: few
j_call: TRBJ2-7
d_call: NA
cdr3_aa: CASSLAPFYEQYF
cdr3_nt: TGTGCCAGCAGTTTAGCGCCATTCTACGAGCAGTACTTC

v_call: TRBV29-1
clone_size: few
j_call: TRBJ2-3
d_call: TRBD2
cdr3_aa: CSISGSGTDTQYF
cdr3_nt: TGCAGCATTAGCGGGAGTGGCACAGATACGCAGTATTTT

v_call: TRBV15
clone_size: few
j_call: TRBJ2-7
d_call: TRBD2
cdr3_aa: CATSAGGVEQYF
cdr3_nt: TGTGCCACCAGCGCGGGGGGGGTCGAGCAGTACTTC

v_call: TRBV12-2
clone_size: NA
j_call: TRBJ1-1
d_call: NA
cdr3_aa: CASRLDGGQGTEAFF
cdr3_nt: TGTGCAAGTCGCTTAGATGGTGGGCAGGGCACTGAAGCTTTCTTT

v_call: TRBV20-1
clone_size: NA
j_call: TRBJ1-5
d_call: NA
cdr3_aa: CSASLSGPSNQPQHF
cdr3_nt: TGCAGTGCTAGCCTTAGTGGTCCCAGCAATCAGCCCCAGCATTTT

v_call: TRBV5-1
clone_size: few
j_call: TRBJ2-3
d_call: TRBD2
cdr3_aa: CASSTVTSGSTDTQYF
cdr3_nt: TGCGCCAGCAGCACCGTAACTAGCGGCAGCACAGATACGCAGTATTTT

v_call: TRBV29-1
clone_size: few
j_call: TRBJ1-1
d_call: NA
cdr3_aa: CSANREGSFAEAFF
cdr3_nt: TGCAGCGCTAACAGGGAGGGCAGCTTCGCTGAAGCTTTCTTT

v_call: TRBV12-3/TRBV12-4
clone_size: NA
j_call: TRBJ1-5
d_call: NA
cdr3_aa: CASSETGTSNQPQHF
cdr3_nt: TGTGCCAGCAGTGAAACAGGGACTAGCAATCAGCCCCAGCATTTT

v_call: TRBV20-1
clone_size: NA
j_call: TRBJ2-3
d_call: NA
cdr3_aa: CSATREGRGTDTQYF
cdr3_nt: TGCAGTGCTACCAGGGAAGGTCGGGGCACAGATACGCAGTATTTT

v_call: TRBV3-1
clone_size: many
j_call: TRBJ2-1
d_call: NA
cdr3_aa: CASSQERLAMGNNEQFF
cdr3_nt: TGTGCCAGCAGCCAAGAGAGGTTAGCGATGGGGAACAATGAGCAGTTCTTC